The clone carrying this T cell receptor (beta chain) was detected only a few times. Sample time point: pre-sensitization, week 0. Treatment given: therapeutic diphenylcyclopropenone sensitization with weekly scalp DPC. This entry belongs to a study of human T cells and chemical hapten exposure. TCRdb redid the calling of the RACE reads with MiXCR, one entry per CDR3 protein. The sample has roughly 250,000 distinct CDR3 sequences, around 9.3% seen once. CDR1 is SEHNR and CDR2 is FQNEAQ in the germline V gene (reference sequence). V lost 2 bases and J lost 5, with 9 bases in between. The CDR3 runs 14 residues.

The receptor was isolated from a woman between 35 and 50 years old with alopecia areata. Some clones in this sample may be carry-over from other donors' samples. The J gene is TRBJ2-2, the V gene TRBV7-9; D is uncertain. The specimen comprised whole blood, sampled in connection with sensitization to the hapten diphenylcyclopropenone (DPC). The CDR3 region is CASSLIKGTGELFF. CDR3 sequence (DNA): TGTGCCAGCAGCTTAATTAAAGGGACCGGGGAGCTGTTTTTT.